The 3 T cell receptor beta chains below all came from one sample that was sequenced in a study of beta chain features in type 1 diabetes. Findings and limits, study-wide: TCRB CDR3s from Type 1 diabetes patients were moderately but significantly shorter in all four CD4+ subsets.

Reverse transcribing all isolated RNA meant expressed TCRB transcripts were sequenced. Assay: immunoSEQ multiplex PCR; the TCRdb copy retains only in-frame clones and omits some. The table has about 300,000 clones, approximately 13% seen once. No cognate antigen is known for these TCRs. The sequenced sample was naive CD4+ T cells from blood. The receptors were sampled from a woman younger than 35 with type 1 diabetes.

V usage is TRBV6-1 and J usage is TRBJ2-7, with 9 bases matching TRBD1. The CDR3 is 14 residues long. CDR1 and CDR2 (germline): MNHNS, SASEGT. With 6 bases clipped from V and 3 bases from J, the junction kept 6 bases outside the gene matches. CDR3 loop: CASSSDRGGYEQYF. CDR3 nucleotide sequence: TGTGCCAGCAGCTCGGACAGGGGAGGCTACGAGCAGTACTTC.

This chain uses TRBV6-5 with TRBJ2-7; the D gene is possibly TRBD2 (6 bases). Looked up from germline, CDR1 is MNHEY and CDR2 is SVGAGI. V gave up 4 bases and J gave up 1 base, with 14 bases separating them. The CDR3 is 15 amino acids. CDR3 in DNA: TGTGCCAGCAGTTCGTGGGGGAGGCTGTCCTACGAGCAGTACTTC. Its protein is CASSSWGRLSYEQYF.

This chain connects TRBV21-1 to TRBJ1-1; the table's D call TRBD1 went unverified against the DNA. TRBV21-1 is a pseudogene. There are 14 residues in the CDR3. The CDR3 spells CASSICQGTSEAFF. As DNA, the CDR3 is TGTGCCAGCAGCATCTGCCAGGGGACGTCTGAAGCTTTCTTT.